The clone carrying this TCR beta chain has just one count. cDNA came from about 0.5 to 1 ug RNA primed by random hexamers. Multiplex immunoSEQ PCR targeted 54 Vbeta and 13 Jbeta TCR beta segments. TCRdb processed the immunoSEQ multiplex PCR reads anew with MiXCR; each CDR3 protein has one entry. The repertoire holds some 110,000 distinct CDR3 sequences, with 96% as singletons. The data are from a study of CD8 T cells in Susac syndrome. On the study more broadly: When their blood was taken, the Susac syndrome patients had either not yet had any therapy, were taking corticosteroids, or were taking intravenous immunoglobulin alone.

Germline V gene sequence: CDR1 DFQATT, CDR2 SNEGSKA (reference sequence). The CDR3 consists of 15 residues. V lost 3 bases to trimming and J lost 0 bases; unmatched junction nucleotides: 5. Patients with Susac syndrome met diagnostic criteria defined recently for definite or probable disease. Negative magnetic isolation gave CD8+ and CD4+ cells; FACS enriched CD8+ TEMRA. Sample: CD4+ T cells from PBMCs. V usage is TRBV20-1 and J usage is TRBJ2-4; 7 bases are shared with TRBD2. This TCR was recovered from a human donor with Susac syndrome. The CDR3 spells CSASRLAVAKNIQYF. The CDR3 bases are TGCAGTGCTAGTCGACTAGCCGTAGCCAAAAACATTCAGTACTTC.